The 11 T cell receptor beta chains below all came from one sample that was sequenced in a study of T cell changes during pregnancy in multiple sclerosis. The assay was immunoSEQ multiplex PCR, and TCRdb's table has in-frame clones only and misses some. The repertoire holds almost 35,000 clones, with 90% as singletons. Specimen: CD8+ T cells from peripheral blood mononuclear cells, collected before pregnancy. These receptors originate from a female donor with multiple sclerosis, enrolled in a pregnancy study.

The chain employs TRBV5-1 and TRBJ1-1; D is uncertain. CDR3 length: 16 residues. V lost 0 bases to trimming and J lost 0 bases, with 12 bases between them. Looked up from germline, CDR1 is SGHRS and CDR2 is YFSETQ. DNA of the CDR3: TGCGCCAGCAGCTTGGGTCGGGAGAGTATGAACACTGAAGCTTTCTTT. Amino acid sequence: CASSLGRESMNTEAFF.

The chain couples TRBV19 to TRBJ1-1; 9 nucleotides agree with TRBD1. The CDR3 is 13 residues long. Trimming at V came to 9 bases and at J to 6 bases, leaving 8 bases not matched to a gene. The germline V gene encodes CDR1 LNHDA and CDR2 SQIVND (reference sequence). DNA for the CDR3: TGTGCCAGCACAGGGGGCTTTGGCGCTGAAGCTTTCTTT. This codes for CASTGGFGAEAFF.

The CDR3 DNA reads TGCGCCAGCAGCCAAGGGGGGGGACTAGCGGGACACGAGCAGTACTTC. This sequence encodes CASSQGGGLAGHEQYF. V gene TRBV4-1 combines with J gene TRBJ2-7; TRBD2 matches 13 bases. V was pared by 1 base and J by 5 bases, with 5 bases of the junction left unmatched. The CDR3 totals 16 residues. From germline, CDR1 is MGHRA and CDR2 YSYEKL.

The chain joins TRBV30 to TRBJ1-5; perhaps TRBD1 as D (5 bases). Trimming took off 0 bases at V and 2 bases at J, with 11 bases between the two ends. The CDR3 is 15 residues long. CDR1 and CDR2 (germline): GTSNPN, SVGIG (reference sequence). DNA for the CDR3: TGTGCCTGGAGTGTTGTAGGGGCTGGCAATCAGCCCCAGCATTTT. Protein product: CAWSVVGAGNQPQHF.

The chain couples TRBV30 to TRBJ1-5; D might be TRBD1 (6 bases). The CDR3 sequence is 15 residues long. Germline assignment: CDR1 GTSNPN and CDR2 SVGIG (reference sequence). Between the trimmed V and J ends, which lost 2 bases and 5 bases, there was a span of 16 bases. CDR3: CAWSRVGTSDQPQHF. CDR3 nucleotide sequence: TGTGCCTGGAGTAGGGTGGGGACATCGGATCAGCCCCAGCATTTT. The full variable domain, its missing parts supplied by reference TRBV30 and TRBJ1-5, is SQTIHQWPATLVQPVGSPLSLECTVEGTSNPNLYWYRQAAGRGLQLLFYSVGIGQISSEVPQNLSASRPQDRQFILSSKKLLLSDSGFYLCAWSRVGTSDQPQHFGDGTRLSIL.

The chain is built from TRBV19 and TRBJ1-1; possible D gene TRBD1, 5 bases. Germline values: CDR1 LNHDA, CDR2 SQIVND (reference sequence). The CDR3 consists of 13 residues. Trimming removed 4 bases at V and 4 bases at J, with 10 bases between. CDR3 amino acids: CASSTGLSTEAFF. The CDR3 region has the DNA TGTGCCAGTAGTACAGGGTTGAGCACTGAAGCTTTCTTT. Drawing the rest from reference TRBV19 and TRBJ1-1, the complete variable domain is DGGITQSPKYLFRKEGQNVTLSCEQNLNHDAMYWYRQDPGQGLRLIYYSQIVNDFQKGDIAEGYSVSREKKESFPLTVTSAQKNPTAFYLCASSTGLSTEAFFGQGTRLTVV.

By share, this clone counts as medium-sized. The chain couples TRBV6-4 to TRBJ2-7, with 10 bases lining up with TRBD2. The germline gives CDR1 MRHNA, CDR2 SNTAGT. The CDR3 is 15 amino acids. With V trimmed by 3 bases and J by 2 bases, 4 bases remained unmatched. The CDR3, as DNA: TGTGCCAGCAGTGAAGCACTAGCGGGACCCTACGAGCAGTACTTC. The encoded protein is CASSEALAGPYEQYF.

This chain uses TRBV5-1 with TRBJ1-1; TRBD1 aligns across 9 bases. Trimming removed 3 bases from V and 3 bases from J; junction bases left unmatched: 6. This CDR3 has 15 residues. The germline CDR1 and CDR2 sequences are SGHRS and YFSETQ. The CDR3 bases are TGCGCCAGCAGCTCACAGACAGGGGGATACACTGAAGCTTTCTTT. Its translation: CASSSQTGGYTEAFF.

The chain joins TRBV5-4 to TRBJ1-1, with D hard to call. The CDR3 is 13 residues long. Trimming stripped 4 bases from V and 5 bases from J, with 12 bases between. Germline CDR1 reads SGHNT; CDR2 reads YYREEE (reference sequence). CDR3 sequence (DNA): TGTGCCAGCAGCCCGAGCGAGCGGACTGAAGCTTTCTTT. Amino acids: CASSPSERTEAFF. The full variable domain, completed using reference TRBV5-4 and TRBJ1-1, is ETGVTQSPTHLIKTRGQQVTLRCSSQSGHNTVSWYQQALGQGPQFIFQYYREEENGRGNFPPRFSGLQFPNYSSELNVNALELDDSALYLCASSPSERTEAFFGQGTRLTVV.

The chain combines TRBV7-9 with TRBJ1-4, with 8 positions matching TRBD1. The CDR3 has 17 amino acids. Trimming took 3 bases from V and 0 from J; bases not matched to a gene: 6. The V gene's germline CDR1 is SEHNR and CDR2 FQNEAQ (reference sequence). CDR3 residues: CASSLGTGGATNEKLFF. The CDR3, as DNA: TGTGCCAGCAGCTTGGGGACAGGTGGTGCAACTAATGAAAAACTGTTTTTT.

The rearrangement uses TRBV19 and TRBJ1-3; D might be TRBD1 (5 bases). Germline V lookup: CDR1 LNHDA, CDR2 SQIVND (reference sequence). The CDR3 runs 16 residues. V dropped 5 bases and J dropped 0 bases, with 14 bases sitting between them. CDR3: CASSPGDASSGNTIYF. The CDR3 nucleotides read TGTGCCAGTAGTCCGGGGGACGCCAGCTCTGGAAACACCATATATTTT. The whole variable domain, filled in from reference TRBV19 and TRBJ1-3, reads DGGITQSPKYLFRKEGQNVTLSCEQNLNHDAMYWYRQDPGQGLRLIYYSQIVNDFQKGDIAEGYSVSREKKESFPLTVTSAQKNPTAFYLCASSPGDASSGNTIYFGEGSWLTVV.